Following are 22 T cell receptor beta chains from one sample sequenced in a study of T cell clonality in common variable immunodeficiency. Using immunoSEQ multiplex PCR, the repertoire was profiled, and TCRdb retains in-frame clones only, with some absent. The sample shows roughly 48,000 clones, no singletons; the ten largest hold 3.4%. Sequencing was performed on peripheral blood mononuclear cells. Receptor source: a person aged 18 to 75 in good health.

This clone was seen many times. The read halts 3 residues ahead of the CDR3 end, with the missing end drawn from the germline J gene. The chain is built from TRBV11-3 and TRBJ2-5; possible D gene TRBD2, 6 bases. The length of the CDR3 is 15 residues. V was shortened by 5 bases and J by 5 bases, with 18 bases between the two germline ends. The germline V gene has CDR1 SGHNT and CDR2 YENEEA. CDR3: CASSLSGLISETQYF. The DNA read from the CDR3 is TGTGCCAGCAGCCTCTCGGGACTCATATCGGAGACC.

Many counts were recorded for this clone. The observed sequence ends 3 residues before the CDR3 terminus, with the missing tail filled in from the germline J gene. V usage is TRBV7-3 and J usage is TRBJ2-3; 10 nucleotides agree with TRBD2. This CDR3 is 18 amino acids long. Germline loops: CDR1 SGHTA, CDR2 FQGTGA. V lost 1 base to trimming and J lost 5 bases; unmatched junction nucleotides: 12. The sequenced CDR3 bases are TGTGCCAGCAGCTTAAGTCCAAGCCTAGCGGGAGCAAGAGATACG. This gives the protein CASSLSPSLAGARDT. The whole CDR3 is CASSLSPSLAGARDTQYF.

This clone was seen a handful of times. The read comes to an end 3 residues before the CDR3 does, leaving the germline J gene to fill in the end. The rearrangement uses TRBV5-1 and TRBJ2-1, with 9 bases aligning to TRBD1. The germline CDR1 and CDR2 sequences are SGHRS and YFSETQ. Trimming took 0 bases from V and 7 from J; bases not matched to a gene: 2. This CDR3 region has 14 residues. CDR3: CASSLEGQGNEQFF. CDR3 DNA, as far as it was read: TGCGCCAGCAGCTTGGAGGGACAGGGTAATGAG. The full variable domain, rest sourced from reference TRBV5-1 and TRBJ2-1, is KAGVTQTPRYLIKTRGQQVTLSCSPISGHRSVSWYQQTPGQGLQFLFEYFSETQRNKGNFPGRFSGRQFSNSRSEMNVSTLELGDSALYLCASSLEGQGNEQFFGPGTRLTVL.

This clone was observed at least ten times. Read sequence stops 3 residues before the CDR3 end, and the germline J gene provides the missing end. The rearrangement uses TRBV5-1 and TRBJ1-1; D possibly corresponds to TRBD1 (5 bases). The CDR3 length is 14 residues. V was clipped by 4 bases and J by 0 bases, with 10 bases between them. Germline values: CDR1 SGHRS, CDR2 YFSETQ. The CDR3 reads CASSPGTLNTEAFF. CDR3 DNA (partial): TGCGCCAGCAGCCCAGGGACTCTGAACACTGAA.

This clone was recorded many times. The read ends 3 residues shy of where the CDR3 ends; the end is completed using the germline J gene. This chain connects TRBV7-6 to TRBJ2-2; 7 bases are shared with TRBD1. CDR3 size: 14 residues. Germline V lookup: CDR1 SGHVS, CDR2 FNYEAQ. V shed 3 bases, J shed 6 bases, and the junction held 4 bases outside the gene matches. The CDR3 region is CASSFTGESGELFF. The sequenced CDR3 bases are TGTGCCAGCAGCTTTACAGGGGAGTCCGGGGAG.

This clone was recorded many times. The read ends 3 residues before the CDR3 terminus; that terminus is restored from the germline J gene. The chain links TRBV30 to TRBJ2-2; a possible D gene is TRBD1 (6 bases). Germline CDR1 GTSNPN, CDR2 SVGIG (reference sequence). Deletions cut 7 bases from V and 5 bases from J, with 20 bases between. This CDR3 has 15 residues. The CDR3 loop is CAYVPGQLITGELFF. Incomplete CDR3 DNA: TGTGCCTACGTCCCGGGACAATTAATTACCGGGGAG.

Ten or more counts support this clone. The CDR3 is cut off 3 residues early in the read; its end comes from the germline J gene. The chain recombines TRBV5-1 with TRBJ2-7, with D possibly matching TRBD2 (5 bases). The CDR3 runs to 14 residues. The V and J ends lost 4 bases and 2 bases respectively, with 13 bases between them. From germline, CDR1 is SGHRS and CDR2 YFSETQ. CDR3: CASSRTPGAYEQYF. The part of the CDR3 DNA that was read is TGCGCCAGCAGCCGGACTCCCGGGGCCTACGAG.

This clone came up many times. The read is 3 residues too short to cover the CDR3 end, so that end is filled in from the germline J gene. This chain uses TRBV30 with TRBJ2-1, with TRBD2 identical over 10 bases. With 0 bases clipped from V and 4 bases from J, the junction kept 3 bases outside the gene matches. The CDR3 has 15 residues. CDR1 is GTSNPN, CDR2 SVGIG, per germline (reference sequence). The CDR3 is CAWSVWTSGYNEQFF. CDR3 DNA (partial): TGTGCCTGGAGTGTATGGACTAGCGGATACAATGAG.

This clone was counted at least ten times. The read ends 3 residues shy of where the CDR3 ends; the end is completed using the germline J gene. The chain couples TRBV27 to TRBJ2-3, with 7 bases identical to TRBD1. There are 15 residues in the CDR3. V gave up 4 bases and J gave up 1 base; unmatched junction bases: 5. Looked up from germline, CDR1 is MNHEY and CDR2 is SMNVEV (reference sequence). The sequenced CDR3 bases are TGTGCCAGCAGTTCGACAGGGTTTGGCACAGATACG. Amino acid sequence: CASSSTGFGTDT. The whole CDR3 protein is CASSSTGFGTDTQYF.

Worth noting for this clone: The CDR3 extends 3 residues past the end of the read, so its final part is completed from the germline J gene. The V and J genes are TRBV19 and TRBJ1-1, with D hard to call. Per germline, CDR1 LNHDA and CDR2 SQIVND (reference sequence). The CDR3 is 15 residues long. Trimming shortened V by 7 bases and J by 1 base, and 16 bases separated the two germline ends. The covered CDR3 bases are TGTGCCAGTATTAACAACGGGGTGACGAACACTGAA. Translated, it gives CASINNGVTNTE. Given in full, the CDR3 is CASINNGVTNTEAFF.

This clone was seen many times. The read falls 3 residues short of the CDR3 end, and the missing part is taken from the germline J gene. The chain has TRBV19 and TRBJ2-3; 14 bases align to TRBD2. V trimming: 4 bases; J trimming: 4 bases; junction bases outside the gene matches: 4. The CDR3 totals 16 residues. CDR1 is LNHDA and CDR2 is SQIVND in the germline V gene (reference sequence). The CDR3 DNA, read in part, is TGTGCCAGTAGTAGGGGACTAGCGGGAGTGGCAGATACG. Its protein is CASSRGLAGVADT. From start to end, the CDR3 is CASSRGLAGVADTQYF.

Many counts were recorded for this clone. The CDR3 loop reads CASRKGQETNTEAFF. The CDR3 bases that were read are TGTGCCAGTAGAAAGGGACAGGAGACAAACACTGAA. This chain links TRBV19 with TRBJ1-1, with TRBD1 matching over 8 bases. The sequenced fragment ends 3 residues before the CDR3 boundary, so the rest is inferred from the germline J gene. Germline V lookup: CDR1 LNHDA, CDR2 SQIVND (reference sequence). The CDR3 consists of 15 residues. V shed 6 bases and J 2 bases; nucleotides not matched to a gene: 8.

This clone was counted many times. The read gets to within 3 residues of the CDR3 end, and the germline J gene fills in the rest. The chain joins TRBV11-3 to TRBJ1-1, with D perhaps TRBD1 (6 bases). The CDR3 totals 12 residues. The V gene lost 6 bases and the J gene lost 7 bases, with 12 bases spanning the gap. Germline CDR1 SGHNT, CDR2 YENEEA. CDR3 DNA, as far as it was read: TGTGCCAGCAGACAGGGACGAGGTGAA. It specifies CASRQGRGE. The CDR3 as a whole reads CASRQGRGEAFF.

This clone was seen a handful of times. At one end, the junction sequence differs from germline, possibly due to a read error. The DNA ends 3 residues before the CDR3 does, and the rest of the CDR3 is filled in from the germline J gene. The chain links TRBV7-7 to TRBJ2-3, with D tentatively TRBD2 (6 bases). The germline CDR1 and CDR2 sequences are SSHAT and FNYEAQ (reference sequence). This CDR3 spans 14 amino acids. The CDR3 sequence is CASSPLGGGETQYF. Partial CDR3 DNA: TGTGCTAGCAGCCCGCTCGGGGGTGGAGAGACG.

Many counts were recorded for this clone. The sequenced fragment ends 3 residues before the CDR3 boundary, so the rest is inferred from the germline J gene. The chain is built from TRBV30 and TRBJ2-3; the D is unclear. The CDR3 is 14 amino acids. Germline V gene data show CDR1 as GTSNPN and CDR2 as SVGIG (reference sequence). V was pared by 2 bases and J by 3 bases, with 12 bases between. CDR3 DNA (partial): TGTGCCTGGAGTAATGGCGGCATGACAGATACG. Translated: CAWSNGGMTDT. The CDR3, in full, reads CAWSNGGMTDTQYF.

This clone occurred many times. The observed sequence ends 3 residues before the CDR3 terminus, with the missing tail filled in from the germline J gene. This rearrangement joins TRBV7-8 to TRBJ1-1; maybe TRBD1 (5 bases). CDR1 and CDR2 (germline): SGHVS, FQNEAQ. The CDR3 extends over 14 amino acids. The CDR3 bases that were read are TGTGCCAGCAGCTTAATGGGCTCCAGGGCCGAG. It translates to CASSLMGSRAE. The CDR3 as a whole reads CASSLMGSRAEAFF.

This clone appeared many times. Read data end 3 residues before the CDR3 end; the end is taken from the germline J gene. The J gene is TRBJ2-3, the V gene TRBV5-4, with TRBD2 identical over 8 bases. This CDR3 is 14 amino acids long. J was trimmed by 5 bases and V by 3 bases; bases with no gene match: 5. Germline lookup yields CDR1 SGHNT and CDR2 YYREEE (reference sequence). Partial CDR3 DNA: TGTGCCAGCAGCTCTAGCGGGTGGAAAGATACG. This gives the protein CASSSSGWKDT. The whole CDR3 protein is CASSSSGWKDTQYF. Together with reference TRBV5-4 and TRBJ2-3, the CDR3 gives the full variable domain: ETGVTQSPTHLIKTRGQQVTLRCSSQSGHNTVSWYQQALGQGPQFIFQYYREEENGRGNFPPRFSGLQFPNYSSELNVNALELDDSALYLCASSSSGWKDTQYFGPGTRLTVL.

This clone was picked up many times. The DNA ends 3 residues before the CDR3 does, and the rest of the CDR3 is filled in from the germline J gene. The V gene is TRBV15, the J gene TRBJ2-2, with 10 positions matching TRBD2. The CDR3 runs to 18 residues. The trim removed 4 bases at V and 4 bases at J, leaving 12 bases unmatched. Germline-derived CDR1 and CDR2 are LNHNV and YYDKDF (reference sequence). Partial CDR3 DNA: TGTGCCACCAGCACTAGCCTAGCGGGAGCCGCCGTCACCGGGGAG. Encoded protein: CATSTSLAGAAVTGE. The whole CDR3 sequence is CATSTSLAGAAVTGELFF.

This clone was found many times. The CDR3 end is not reached by the read, which stops 3 residues before it; the germline J gene fills it in. The chain combines TRBV30 with TRBJ2-1; 9 bases align to TRBD2. The germline V gene has CDR1 GTSNPN and CDR2 SVGIG (reference sequence). The CDR3 sequence is 14 residues long. Losses at the gene ends were 7 bases for V and 0 bases for J; bases not matched to a gene: 4. The CDR3 region is CASTSGSSYNEQFF. CDR3 DNA (partial): TGTGCCTCGACTAGCGGAAGCTCCTACAATGAG.

This clone was detected ten times or more. The CDR3 end is not reached by the read, which stops 3 residues before it; the germline J gene fills it in. V usage is TRBV7-3 and J usage is TRBJ2-3, with 12 bases aligning to TRBD2. CDR1 is SGHTA and CDR2 is FQGTGA in the germline V gene. The CDR3 extends over 16 amino acids. V shed 6 bases and J 1 base; nucleotides not matched to a gene: 5. CDR3 DNA (partial): TGTGCCAGCAGTCCTAGCGGGAGGGCAGGCACAGATACG. Translating it yields CASSPSGRAGTDT. The entire CDR3 is CASSPSGRAGTDTQYF.

There are a few counts of this clone. The read falls 3 residues short of the CDR3 end, and the missing part is taken from the germline J gene. The chain carries TRBV7-3 and TRBJ1-2; D is uncertain. CDR1 is SGHTA and CDR2 is FQGTGA in the germline V gene. The CDR3 is 16 amino acids. Here the CDR3 reads CASSTRLASSYNDYTF. Incomplete CDR3 DNA: TGTGCCAGCAGCACCCGTCTAGCGAGCTCCTACAATGAC.

This clone was observed many times. The read gets to within 3 residues of the CDR3 end, and the germline J gene fills in the rest. This chain connects TRBV7-9 to TRBJ1-2; 8 bases line up with TRBD1. Trimming cost V 5 bases and J 4 bases; bases outside gene matches: 9. The CDR3 extends over 15 amino acids. Germline lookup yields CDR1 SEHNR and CDR2 FQNEAQ (reference sequence). CDR3 bases read: TGTGCCAGCAGCCGCTCTCGGACAGGGCCCTATGGC. It is translated as CASSRSRTGPYG. The full CDR3 protein reads CASSRSRTGPYGYTF.